The 7 T cell receptor beta chains in this list originate from one sample, sequenced in a study of OX40 agonist ivuxolimab in advanced cancers. Here immunoSEQ multiplex PCR was the method, and the copy in TCRdb shows in-frame clones only, minus some. This repertoire shows 20,000 to 30,000 clones, approximately 89% found once; its top ten account for 30% to 40%. The source was CD4+ or CD8+ T cells sorted from blood, collected in a trial of the OX40 agonist ivuxolimab. These receptors originate from an adult with an advanced solid tumor such as melanoma, head and neck, liver or kidney cancer.

The chain has TRBV25-1 and TRBJ2-5; 7 bases are shared with TRBD2. CDR3 length: 17 residues. Germline loops: CDR1 MGHDK, CDR2 SYGVNS. With 1 base clipped from V and 1 base from J, the junction kept 9 bases outside the gene matches. The CDR3 DNA reads TGTGCCAGCAGTGAATTGGCGGGAGTCGGGGCCCAAGAGACCCAGTACTTC. This encodes CASSELAGVGAQETQYF.

The rearrangement joins TRBV28 to TRBJ2-4; D uncertain. CDR3 size: 13 residues. The ends were cut back, 6 bases at V and 4 bases at J, with 10 bases in the middle. CDR1 MDHEN and CDR2 SYDVKM come from the germline V gene. This chain's CDR3 is CASSLLMKNIQYF. DNA for the CDR3: TGTGCCAGCAGCCTCCTGATGAAAAACATTCAGTACTTC.

To note about this clone: At one of its ends the junction is not consistent with the germline gene, which may arise from a read error. The J gene is TRBJ2-5, the V gene TRBV7-7; no reliable D call. The CDR3 spans 15 residues. The germline V gene has CDR1 SSHAT and CDR2 FNYEAQ (reference sequence). In nucleotides, the CDR3 is TGTGCTAGCAGCTCGAACTCGTATCTAGAGGAGACCCAGTACTTC. Residues: CASSSNSYLEETQYF.

This clone has only one observation. The chain has TRBV6-5 and TRBJ1-2, with D unresolved. The CDR3 loop spans 13 amino acids. Germline CDR1 is MNHEY and CDR2 is SVGAGI. The V and J ends lost 2 bases and 7 bases respectively, with 11 bases between them. For the CDR3, the DNA is TGTGCCAGCAGTTACAGGGCCCAGATTGGCTACACCTTC. Amino acid sequence: CASSYRAQIGYTF.

This sequence joins TRBV4-1 and TRBJ1-4; D is undetermined. V was shortened by 4 bases and J by 12 bases, with 21 bases between the two germline ends. From germline, CDR1 is MGHRA and CDR2 YSYEKL. CDR3 size: 15 residues. As DNA, the CDR3 is TGCGCCAGCAGCCCCCTTGGACCCGTAAGTGGAGAACTGTTTTTT. It is translated as CASSPLGPVSGELFF.

This clone was picked up one time. The chain combines TRBV7-9 with TRBJ2-1; 11 nucleotides match TRBD2. Trimming removed 6 bases from V and 6 bases from J; junction bases left unmatched: 4. The germline V gene has CDR1 SEHNR and CDR2 FQNEAQ (reference sequence). The CDR3 loop spans 14 amino acids. CDR3 bases: TGTGCCAGCAGTGGACTAGCGGGTGTCAATGAGCAGTTCTTC. Protein: CASSGLAGVNEQFF.

The chain is built from TRBV19 and TRBJ1-1, with TRBD1 matching over 7 bases. The CDR3 totals 17 residues. Germline V lookup: CDR1 LNHDA, CDR2 SQIVND (reference sequence). The V gene end was trimmed by 5 bases and the J gene end by 0 bases; junction bases not matched to a gene: 12. CDR3 region: CASSDGRGLALNTEAFF. In DNA form, the CDR3 reads TGTGCCAGTAGTGATGGTAGGGGGCTCGCCCTGAACACTGAAGCTTTCTTT.